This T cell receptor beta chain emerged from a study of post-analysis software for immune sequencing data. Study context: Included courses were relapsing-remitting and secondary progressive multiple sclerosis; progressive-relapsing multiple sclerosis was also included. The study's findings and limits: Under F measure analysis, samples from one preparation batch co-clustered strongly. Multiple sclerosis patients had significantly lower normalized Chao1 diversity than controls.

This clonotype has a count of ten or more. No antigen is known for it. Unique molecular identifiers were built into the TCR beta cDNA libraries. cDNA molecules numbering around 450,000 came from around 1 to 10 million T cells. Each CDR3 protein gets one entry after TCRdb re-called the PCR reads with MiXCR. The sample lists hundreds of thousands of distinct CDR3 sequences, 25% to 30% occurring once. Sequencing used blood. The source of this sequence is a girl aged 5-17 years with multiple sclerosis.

The DNA of the CDR3 is TGTGCCAGCAGTTACGGGCAGGCAGCCAACTACGAGCAGTACTTC. This encodes CASSYGQAANYEQYF. This rearrangement joins TRBV6-5 to TRBJ2-7; D unclear. V lost 2 bases and J 3 bases, leaving 14 bases between the germline ends. CDR3 size: 15 residues. Germline V gives CDR1 MNHEY, CDR2 SVGAGI.